One and the same sample provided the 20 T cell receptor beta chains below, sequenced in a study of blood T cell repertoires in COVID-19. TCRdb's copy holds only in-frame clones and misses some; the assay was immunoSEQ multiplex PCR. Of about 26,000 clones listed, about 91% are singletons. The sample taken for sequencing was peripheral blood. All receptors derive from a human donor in a cohort sampled during active COVID-19.

The chain employs TRBV18 and TRBJ1-1; tentative D call: TRBD1 (5 bases). Germline CDR1 KGHSH, CDR2 LQKENI. The CDR3 has 14 residues. V lost 3 bases and J 3 bases, leaving 11 bases between the germline ends. In nucleotides, the CDR3 is TGTGCCAGCTCACCCCAGGGTGGGGACACTGAAGCTTTCTTT. Its translation: CASSPQGGDTEAFF.

The rearrangement joins TRBV5-4 to TRBJ2-7; 10 positions agree with TRBD2. The CDR3 has 15 amino acids. The germline V gene has CDR1 SGHNT and CDR2 YYREEE (reference sequence). Trimming at V came to 4 bases and at J to 2 bases, leaving 6 bases not matched to a gene. CDR3 DNA: TGTGCCAGCAGCCCCGCCGGACTAGCGGCCTACGAGCAGTACTTC. Its protein product is CASSPAGLAAYEQYF.

The CDR3 spells CAEGADTGNQPQHF. CDR3 DNA sequence: TGTGCCGAGGGGGCTGATACGGGCAATCAGCCCCAGCATTTT. The chain has TRBV6-5 and TRBJ1-5; TRBD1 matches at 7 bases. The CDR3 runs to 14 residues. V shed 11 bases, J shed 2 bases, and the junction held 9 bases outside the gene matches. The germline V gene encodes CDR1 MNHEY and CDR2 SVGAGI.

The J gene is TRBJ2-3, the V gene TRBV5-1, with 11 bases fitting TRBD2. Germline V gene data show CDR1 as SGHRS and CDR2 as YFSETQ. There are 15 residues in the CDR3. With 5 bases clipped from V and 1 base from J, the junction kept 3 bases outside the gene matches. The CDR3, as DNA: TGCGCCAGCAGAATGACTAGCGGGGGCACAGATACGCAGTATTTT. Protein product: CASRMTSGGTDTQYF.

V usage is TRBV7-2 and J usage is TRBJ2-7; TRBD2 aligns across 8 bases. The CDR3 is made up of 14 amino acids. V lost 3 bases to trimming and J lost 1 base; unmatched junction nucleotides: 2. The V gene's germline CDR1 is SGHTA and CDR2 FQGNSA. CDR3 bases: TGTGCCAGCAGCTTTACTAGCGGTTCCTACGAGCAGTACTTC. It encodes CASSFTSGSYEQYF.

The V and J genes are TRBV28 and TRBJ1-1; D not resolved. In germline, CDR1 is MDHEN, CDR2 SYDVKM. The V and J ends lost 4 bases and 1 base respectively, with 10 bases between them. CDR3 length equals 14 residues. The CDR3 loop is CASSSTGGNTEAFF. CDR3 DNA sequence: TGTGCCAGCAGTTCCACCGGCGGGAACACTGAAGCTTTCTTT.

V is TRBV2 and J is TRBJ2-2, with unresolved D. The germline gives CDR1 SNHLY, CDR2 FYNNEI. The CDR3 totals 13 residues. V dropped 3 bases and J dropped 5 bases, with 7 bases sitting between them. The CDR3 here is CASSERLTGELFF. In nucleotides, the CDR3 is TGTGCCAGCAGTGAGCGGTTAACCGGGGAGCTGTTTTTT.

The chain joins TRBV30 to TRBJ1-6, with 7 bases identical to TRBD1. Germline V gene lookup returns CDR1 GTSNPN and CDR2 SVGIG (reference sequence). The V and J ends lost 3 bases and 0 bases, in that order; junction bases with no gene match: 8. CDR3 length equals 17 residues. The CDR3, as DNA: TGTGCCTGGAGGGGTAACAGGGGCGTCTCCTATAATTCACCCCTCCACTTT. This translates into CAWRGNRGVSYNSPLHF.

The rearrangement links TRBV6-1 to TRBJ1-3, with a weak D call TRBD1 (6 bases). V lost 1 base and J lost 7, with 17 bases in between. The CDR3 contains 16 residues. The germline CDR1 and CDR2 sequences are MNHNS and SASEGT. CDR3 bases: TGTGCCAGCAGTGAAGGCGCCAGGGGAAGTAGCAACACCATATATTTT. Translated: CASSEGARGSSNTIYF.

The gene calls are TRBV24-1 and TRBJ1-2; a possible D gene is TRBD1 (6 bases). This CDR3 is built from 17 residues. Per the germline V gene, CDR1 is KGHDR and CDR2 is SFDVKD. V was clipped by 5 bases and J by 0 bases, with 18 bases between them. The DNA for the CDR3 is TGTGCCACCAGTGGGGGCGGAAGAGGGGGTTCTAACTATGGCTACACCTTC. It translates to CATSGGGRGGSNYGYTF.

The chain couples TRBV7-2 to TRBJ1-6; a weak D match, TRBD1 (6 bases). Trimming stripped 3 bases from V and 10 bases from J, with 13 bases between. The V gene's germline CDR1 is SGHTA and CDR2 FQGNSA. The CDR3 extends over 14 amino acids. CDR3 protein: CASSFQGSGSPLHF. The CDR3 nucleotides read TGTGCCAGCAGCTTTCAGGGGTCAGGATCACCCCTCCACTTT.

This clone was counted once. The chain joins TRBV3-1 (or the pseudogene TRBV3-2) to TRBJ1-2; 10 positions match TRBD1. CDR1 LGHDT and CDR2 YNNKEL come from the germline V gene (reference sequence). V lost 0 bases, J lost 4 bases, and 2 bases stayed unmatched. The CDR3 has 15 residues. The CDR3 sequence is CASSQEGQGSYGYTF. In DNA form, the CDR3 reads TGTGCCAGCAGCCAAGAGGGACAGGGGAGCTATGGCTACACCTTC.

This clone was counted a single time. CDR3 in amino acids: CASSYSTGIGQPQHF. Here the CDR3 DNA reads TGTGCCAGCAGTTACTCGACAGGGATCGGACAGCCCCAGCATTTT. This chain connects TRBV6-2 or TRBV6-3 to TRBJ1-5; 7 nucleotides agree with TRBD1. V shed 0 bases and J 7 bases; nucleotides not matched to a gene: 6. CDR3 length: 15 residues. CDR1 and CDR2 from the germline V gene are MNHEY and SVGEGT.

This clone was recorded a few times. The CDR3, as DNA: TGTGCCAGCAGCGGGGAGTCGAGGTCGAGGGAGCTGTTTTTT. Its protein is CASSGESRSRELFF. The chain recombines TRBV5-4 with TRBJ2-2; possible D gene TRBD2, 5 bases. Germline CDR1 is SGHNT and CDR2 is YYREEE (reference sequence). Trimming removed 4 bases at V and 9 bases at J, with 16 bases between. The CDR3 has 14 residues. Drawing the rest from reference TRBV5-4 and TRBJ2-2, the complete variable domain is ETGVTQSPTHLIKTRGQQVTLRCSSQSGHNTVSWYQQALGQGPQFIFQYYREEENGRGNFPPRFSGLQFPNYSSELNVNALELDDSALYLCASSGESRSRELFFGEGSRLTVL.

This rearrangement joins TRBV29-1 to TRBJ2-5, with a possible D match to TRBD1 (6 bases). Per the germline V gene, CDR1 is SQVTM and CDR2 is ANQGSEA. The V gene lost 7 bases and the J gene lost 5 bases, with 11 bases spanning the gap. The CDR3 extends over 11 amino acids. The CDR3 reads CSGRGWETQYF. CDR3 bases: TGCAGCGGCAGGGGATGGGAGACCCAGTACTTC.

This chain uses TRBV27 with TRBJ2-3, with TRBD2 matching over 8 bases. V gave up 4 bases and J gave up 4 bases; unmatched junction bases: 4. The CDR3 loop spans 14 amino acids. CDR1 is MNHEY and CDR2 is SMNVEV in the germline V gene (reference sequence). The CDR3 sequence: CASSWGLGSDTQYF. CDR3 DNA sequence: TGTGCCAGCAGTTGGGGACTAGGTTCAGATACGCAGTATTTT.

The CDR3 DNA sequence: TGCGCCAGCAGCTTGGACCCTACAGGGATCTCTGGAAACACCATATATTTT. It encodes CASSLDPTGISGNTIYF. This chain joins TRBV5-1 and TRBJ1-3; D is possibly TRBD1 (6 bases). The V end was cut by 0 bases, the J end by 0 bases, with 13 bases between. CDR3 size: 17 residues. Germline CDR1 SGHRS, CDR2 YFSETQ.

The genes are TRBV2 and TRBJ2-3, with 9 bases identical to TRBD2. The CDR3 totals 16 residues. Trimming at V came to 6 bases and at J to 5 bases, leaving 12 bases not matched to a gene. Germline loops: CDR1 SNHLY, CDR2 FYNNEI. The CDR3 nucleotides are TGTGCCAGCAGGTTTTCGGCGGGAGGGCCTAGAGATACGCAGTATTTT. Amino acids: CASRFSAGGPRDTQYF.

The rearrangement uses TRBV28 and TRBJ1-4; TRBD1 agrees at 8 bases. V lost 8 bases, J lost 7 bases, and 12 bases stayed unmatched. Germline CDR1 and CDR2: MDHEN and SYDVKM. The CDR3 sequence is 15 residues long. CDR3 in DNA: TGTGCCAGCGTATTTTCAGGGGGCATCGGTGAAAAACTGTTTTTT. Encoded protein: CASVFSGGIGEKLFF. Based on the CDR3 plus reference TRBV28 and TRBJ1-4, the full variable domain is DVKVTQSSRYLVKRTGEKVFLECVQDMDHENMFWYRQDPGLGLRLIYFSYDVKMKEKGDIPEGYSVSREKKERFSLILESASTNQTSMYLCASVFSGGIGEKLFFGSGTQLSVL.

This clone has just one count. The chain combines TRBV3-1 (or the pseudogene TRBV3-2) with TRBJ1-5; weak D call: TRBD1 (6 bases). Trimming pared 4 bases from V and 2 bases from J, leaving 15 bases between. The CDR3 loop spans 16 amino acids. The germline V gene has CDR1 LGHDT and CDR2 YNNKEL (reference sequence). The CDR3 DNA is TGTGCCAGCAGCCCAGACGGGGGGCTGGGCAATCAGCCCCAGCATTTT. Protein product: CASSPDGGLGNQPQHF.